One sample yielded the 10 T cell receptor beta chains listed below, sequenced in a study of T cells in Graves' hyperthyroidism and ophthalmopathy. Amplification yielded TCR beta CDR3 regions, with RNA transcripts as the source. In the first-round RT-PCR of the TCR CDR3, the HTBI primer set was used. In TCRdb, the multiplex PCR reads were re-called with MiXCR into one record per CDR3 protein. The sample records about 350,000 distinct CDR3 sequences, 15% to 20% being singletons. Sequencing used blood. Receptors were obtained from a woman in her forties with Graves' ophthalmopathy.

This clonotype came up many times. At one boundary the junction diverges from the germline segment, which might be a read error. The V gene is TRBV28, the J gene TRBJ1-5; weak D call: TRBD1 (6 bases). The CDR3 has 17 amino acids. The V gene's germline CDR1 is MDHEN and CDR2 SYDVKM. The CDR3 DNA follows: TGTGCCAGCGGTTTAGGCGGGGGGCGGAAAAGCAATCAGCCCCAGCATTTT. This codes for CASGLGGGRKSNQPQHF.

This clonotype was detected many times. This chain joins TRBV20-1 and TRBJ1-2, with D tentatively TRBD1 (6 bases). This CDR3 contains 14 residues. The germline gives CDR1 DFQATT, CDR2 SNEGSKA (reference sequence). V dropped 4 bases and J dropped 0 bases, with 12 bases sitting between them. CDR3 loop: CSAKGGPSNYGYTF. CDR3 nucleotides: TGCAGTGCTAAAGGGGGACCCTCTAACTATGGCTACACCTTC.

This clonotype was detected ten times or more. The chain has TRBV27 and TRBJ1-1; D possibly corresponds to TRBD1 (6 bases). This CDR3 has 14 residues. Trimming took 8 bases from V and 2 from J, leaving 15 bases between them. Germline CDR1 and CDR2: MNHEY and SMNVEV (reference sequence). Here the CDR3 reads CASFAGGLNTEAFF. CDR3 sequence (DNA): TGTGCCAGCTTTGCGGGGGGGCTTAACACTGAAGCTTTCTTT.

The DNA of the CDR3 is TGTGCCTGGAGCCTGGACGGTGTCACTGAAGCTTTCTTT. Its protein product is CAWSLDGVTEAFF. The J gene is TRBJ1-1, the V gene TRBV30, with D unresolved. Germline-derived CDR1 and CDR2 are GTSNPN and SVGIG (reference sequence). Trimming cost V 3 bases and J 4 bases, with 12 bases left between them. The CDR3 covers 13 residues.

The chain employs TRBV2 and TRBJ2-2; D is unclear. Trimming took off 3 bases at V and 7 bases at J, with 9 bases between the two ends. CDR3 length equals 13 residues. CDR1 and CDR2 from the germline V gene are SNHLY and FYNNEI. CDR3 nucleotide sequence: TGTGCCAGCAGTGACGTCCCGCGCGGGGAGCTGTTTTTT. It yields the protein CASSDVPRGELFF.

This clonotype came up many times. A much larger clone is a single base away; this may be a read error. The chain links TRBV11-2 to TRBJ2-7; D gene unclear. Per the germline V gene, CDR1 is SGHAT and CDR2 is FQNNGV. V was shortened by 2 bases and J by 0 bases, with 5 bases between the two germline ends. The CDR3 is 13 amino acids. The CDR3 loop reads CASSLPNSYEQYF. The CDR3 nucleotides are TGTGCCAGCAGCTTACCCAACTCCTACGAGCAGTACTTC.

This clonotype was counted many times. This chain joins TRBV5-1 and TRBJ2-5; no clear D. Trimming left V 0 bases short and J 4 bases short, with 13 bases between. The germline gives CDR1 SGHRS, CDR2 YFSETQ. The CDR3 has 15 residues. CDR3 nucleotide sequence: TGCGCCAGCAGCTTGGTTCGGGCGGTCGGAGAGACCCAGTACTTC. This codes for CASSLVRAVGETQYF.

This clonotype was observed many times. This sequence joins TRBV9 and TRBJ1-1; TRBD1 is a possible D gene (5 bases). Germline V CDR1 and CDR2: SGDLS, YYNGEE. Trimming took 0 bases from V and 5 from J, leaving 14 bases between them. The CDR3 loop spans 15 amino acids. CDR3 protein: CASSVDGPGRTEAFF. DNA for the CDR3: TGTGCCAGCAGCGTAGATGGGCCAGGGAGGACTGAAGCTTTCTTT. Filled out from reference TRBV9 and TRBJ1-1, the complete variable domain reads DSGVTQTPKHLITATGQRVTLRCSPRSGDLSVYWYQQSLDQGLQFLIQYYNGEERAKGNILERFSAQQFPDLHSELNLSSLELGDSALYFCASSVDGPGRTEAFFGQGTRLTVV.

The genes are TRBV20-1 and TRBJ2-7; 7 bases are shared with TRBD1. The CDR3 is made up of 13 amino acids. Per the germline V gene, CDR1 is DFQATT and CDR2 is SNEGSKA (reference sequence). The V gene end was trimmed by 5 bases and the J gene end by 2 bases; junction bases not matched to a gene: 6. Here the CDR3 reads CSAGTALTYEQYF. Written as DNA, the CDR3 is TGCAGTGCTGGGACAGCGCTCACCTACGAGCAGTACTTC.

The table lists this clonotype with many counts. The rearrangement links TRBV7-3 to TRBJ1-2; no reliable D call. Germline-derived CDR1 and CDR2 are SGHTA and FQGTGA. The CDR3 has 16 residues. Trimming took off 3 bases at V and 4 bases at J, with 18 bases between the two ends. CDR3 nucleotides: TGTGCCAGCAGCTTTAATCCAGAAGTGACACCCTATGGCTACACCTTC. As protein: CASSFNPEVTPYGYTF.